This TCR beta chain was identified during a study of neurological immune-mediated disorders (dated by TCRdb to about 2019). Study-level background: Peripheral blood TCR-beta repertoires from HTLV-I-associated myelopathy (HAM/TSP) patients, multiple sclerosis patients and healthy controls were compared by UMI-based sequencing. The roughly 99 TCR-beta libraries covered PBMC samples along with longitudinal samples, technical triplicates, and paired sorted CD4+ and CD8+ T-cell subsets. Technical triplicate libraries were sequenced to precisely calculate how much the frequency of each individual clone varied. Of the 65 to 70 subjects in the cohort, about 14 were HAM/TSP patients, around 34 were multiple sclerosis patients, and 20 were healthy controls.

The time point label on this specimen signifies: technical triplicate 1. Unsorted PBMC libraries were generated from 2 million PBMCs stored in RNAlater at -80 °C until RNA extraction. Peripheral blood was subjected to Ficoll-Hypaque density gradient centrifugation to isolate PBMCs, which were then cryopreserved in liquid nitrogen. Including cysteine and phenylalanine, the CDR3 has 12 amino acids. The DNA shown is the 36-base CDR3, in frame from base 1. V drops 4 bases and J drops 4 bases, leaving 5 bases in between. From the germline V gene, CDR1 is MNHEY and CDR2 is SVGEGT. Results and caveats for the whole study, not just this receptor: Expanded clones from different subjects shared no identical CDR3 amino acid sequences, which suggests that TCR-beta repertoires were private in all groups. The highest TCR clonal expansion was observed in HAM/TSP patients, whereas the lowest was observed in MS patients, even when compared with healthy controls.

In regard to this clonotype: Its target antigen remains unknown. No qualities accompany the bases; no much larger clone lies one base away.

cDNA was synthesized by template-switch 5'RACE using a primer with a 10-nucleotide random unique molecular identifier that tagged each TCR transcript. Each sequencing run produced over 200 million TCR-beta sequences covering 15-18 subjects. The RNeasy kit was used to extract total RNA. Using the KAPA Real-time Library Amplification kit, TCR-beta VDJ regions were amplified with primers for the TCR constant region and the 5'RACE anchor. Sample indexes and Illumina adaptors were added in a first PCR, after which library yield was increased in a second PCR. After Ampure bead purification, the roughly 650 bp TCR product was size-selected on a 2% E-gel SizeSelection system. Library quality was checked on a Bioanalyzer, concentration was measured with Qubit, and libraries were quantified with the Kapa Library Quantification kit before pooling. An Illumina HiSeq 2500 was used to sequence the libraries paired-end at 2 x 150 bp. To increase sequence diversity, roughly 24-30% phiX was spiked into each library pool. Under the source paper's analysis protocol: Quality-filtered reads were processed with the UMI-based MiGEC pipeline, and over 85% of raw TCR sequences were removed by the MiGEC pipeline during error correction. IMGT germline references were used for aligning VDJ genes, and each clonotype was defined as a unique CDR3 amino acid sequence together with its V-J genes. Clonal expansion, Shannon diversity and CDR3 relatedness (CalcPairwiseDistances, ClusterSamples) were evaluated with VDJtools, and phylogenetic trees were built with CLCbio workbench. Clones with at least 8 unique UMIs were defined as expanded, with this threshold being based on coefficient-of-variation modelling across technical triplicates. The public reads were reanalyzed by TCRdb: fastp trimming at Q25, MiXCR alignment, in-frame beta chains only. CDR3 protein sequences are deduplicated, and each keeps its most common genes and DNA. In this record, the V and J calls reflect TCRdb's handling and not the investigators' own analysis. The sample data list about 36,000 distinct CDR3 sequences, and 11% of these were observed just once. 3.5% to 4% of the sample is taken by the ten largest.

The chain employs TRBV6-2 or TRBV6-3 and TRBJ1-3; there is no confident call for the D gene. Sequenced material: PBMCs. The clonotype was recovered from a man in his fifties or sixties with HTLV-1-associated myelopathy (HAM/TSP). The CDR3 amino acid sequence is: CASSSVGNTIYF. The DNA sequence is TGTGCCAGCAGTTCCGTCGGAAACACCATATATTTT.